These 9 T cell receptor beta chains originate from one sample sequenced in a study of regulatory T cells in long-lasting Graves disease. Time point described: persistent/refractory GD, antithyroid drugs over 5 years with positive TRAb. Isolated PBMC RNA provided the starting material for the TCR library. Library construction for TCR beta used iRepertoire HTBI primers and Arm-PCR of CDR3 regions. From the multiplex PCR reads, TCRdb called clonotypes with MiXCR, one entry per CDR3 protein. The sample includes fewer than 600,000 distinct CDR3 sequences, 20% to 25% seen only once; the top ten take about 12%. The input for sequencing was peripheral blood mononuclear cells (PBMCs), taken when the disease was refractory, from a patient treated with antithyroid drugs. The receptors originated from a female donor with Graves disease.

This chain joins TRBV7-2 and TRBJ1-6; 7 bases are a match to TRBD1. After removal of 5 bases from V and 3 bases from J, the junction contained 10 bases not matched to a gene. Germline CDR1 and CDR2: SGHTA and FQGNSA. CDR3 length: 17 amino acids. CDR3 coding DNA: TGTGCCAGCAGCCTGACAGGGCCCGGGATCTATAATTCACCCCTCCACTTT. Protein sequence: CASSLTGPGIYNSPLHF.

This clonotype was seen repeatedly, ten times or more. This rearrangement joins TRBV7-2 to TRBJ1-2; D gene uncertain. With 5 bases removed from V and 3 bases from J, the gap between germline ends came to 16 bases. From germline, CDR1 is SGHTA and CDR2 FQGNSA. The CDR3 spans 15 residues. Here the CDR3 reads CASSQKRAWDYGYTF. In nucleotides, the CDR3 is TGTGCCAGCAGCCAGAAGAGGGCATGGGACTATGGCTACACCTTC.

This clonotype was detected a few times. The rearrangement joins TRBV9 to TRBJ2-2, with D uncertain. The CDR3 is made up of 11 amino acids. V was trimmed by 0 bases and J by 11 bases, leaving 5 bases between them. The germline gives CDR1 SGDLS, CDR2 YYNGEE. The CDR3 reads CASSVGAELFF. In DNA form, the CDR3 reads TGTGCCAGCAGCGTAGGGGCAGAGCTGTTTTTT.

The V gene is TRBV20-1, the J gene TRBJ1-3; 11 nucleotides agree with TRBD1. Germline values: CDR1 DFQATT, CDR2 SNEGSKA (reference sequence). Unmatched junction bases numbered 11, after V lost 6 bases and J lost 4 bases. This CDR3 contains 16 residues. In DNA form, the CDR3 reads TGCAGTGCCCAGAGGACAGGGGGCGCTTCAGGAAACACCATATATTTT. It encodes CSAQRTGGASGNTIYF.

This chain connects TRBV4-1 to TRBJ2-6, with D possibly being TRBD1 (7 bases). The length of the CDR3 is 17 residues. Germline CDR1 is MGHRA and CDR2 is YSYEKL. V lost 0 bases, J lost 3 bases, and 12 bases lay in between. The CDR3 coding sequence is TGCGCCAGCAGCCAAGACTACAGGGGAGGTGGGGCCAACGTCCTGACTTTC. It encodes CASSQDYRGGGANVLTF.

The rearrangement uses TRBV19 and TRBJ2-7; 7 bases are shared with TRBD1. Germline-derived CDR1 and CDR2 are LNHDA and SQIVND (reference sequence). This CDR3 has 14 residues. The junction had 7 bases not matched to a gene; V was cut back by 6 bases and J by 2 bases. CDR3 nucleotides: TGTGCCAGTAGCCCCGGGACAGATACCTACGAGCAGTACTTC. Translated: CASSPGTDTYEQYF.

The chain employs TRBV19 and TRBJ1-1; D call uncertain. The CDR3 extends over 12 amino acids. Trimming took 5 bases from V and 2 from J, leaving 6 bases between them. The germline V gene encodes CDR1 LNHDA and CDR2 SQIVND (reference sequence). CDR3 bases: TGTGCCAGTAGTGTCCGAAACACTGAAGCTTTCTTT. Protein product: CASSVRNTEAFF. Based on the CDR3 plus reference TRBV19 and TRBJ1-1, the full variable domain is DGGITQSPKYLFRKEGQNVTLSCEQNLNHDAMYWYRQDPGQGLRLIYYSQIVNDFQKGDIAEGYSVSREKKESFPLTVTSAQKNPTAFYLCASSVRNTEAFFGQGTRLTVV.

Turning to this clonotype: The germline gene is not matched at one end of the junction; a read error may be the cause. This chain connects TRBV24-1 to TRBJ2-7; D may match TRBD1 or TRBD2 (6 bases each). Germline-derived CDR1 and CDR2 are KGHDR and SFDVKD. The CDR3 totals 17 residues. CDR3 protein: CATSGIGGGSSSYEQYF. The CDR3 DNA sequence: TGTGCCACGAGTGGGATAGGGGGAGGCTCCTCCTCCTACGAGCAGTACTTC.

This chain uses TRBV6-1 with TRBJ1-1; TRBD1 might be the D (5 bases). V was shortened by 7 bases and J by 2 bases, with 11 bases between the two germline ends. There are 13 residues in the CDR3. CDR1 and CDR2 from the germline V gene are MNHNS and SASEGT. CDR3 nucleotides: TGTGCCAGCAATGGACGGGACAACACTGAAGCTTTCTTT. Protein sequence: CASNGRDNTEAFF.